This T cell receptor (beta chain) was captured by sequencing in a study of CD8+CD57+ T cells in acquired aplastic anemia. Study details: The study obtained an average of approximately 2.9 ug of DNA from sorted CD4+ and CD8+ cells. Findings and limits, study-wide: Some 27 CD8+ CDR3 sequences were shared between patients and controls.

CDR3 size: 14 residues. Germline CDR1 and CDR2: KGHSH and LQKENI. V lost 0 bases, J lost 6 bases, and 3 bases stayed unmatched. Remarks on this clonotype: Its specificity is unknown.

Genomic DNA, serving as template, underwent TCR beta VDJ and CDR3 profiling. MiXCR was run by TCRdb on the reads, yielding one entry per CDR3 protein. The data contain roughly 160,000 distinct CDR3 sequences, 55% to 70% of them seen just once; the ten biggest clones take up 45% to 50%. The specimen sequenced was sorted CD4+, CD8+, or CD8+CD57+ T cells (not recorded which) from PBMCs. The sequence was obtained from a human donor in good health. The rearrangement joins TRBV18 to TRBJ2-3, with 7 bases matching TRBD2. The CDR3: CASSPPVLADTQYF. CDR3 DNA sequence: TGTGCCAGCTCACCACCGGTACTAGCGGATACGCAGTATTTT.